The rows below give T cell receptor beta chains drawn from one sample of a study of T cell responses to AZD1222 COVID-19 vaccine. Profiling relied on immunoSEQ multiplex PCR, and the TCRdb table lists in-frame clones only, not all of them. The sample records roughly 100,000 clones, approximately 90% being singletons. This sample comprised peripheral blood, obtained on day 0 of AZD1222 vaccination. These receptors all come from an adult in good health. CDR3s include the opening cysteine and the closing phenylalanine or tryptophan. A D gene is named only where the DNA matches it firmly. A row's size may be missing; if present it is once, few, many or a size class.

d_call	v_call	clone_size	j_call	cdr3_aa	cdr3_nt
.	TRBV6-5	.	TRBJ1-6	CASSYQGIDNSPLHF	TGTGCCAGCAGTTACCAGGGGATCGACAATTCACCCCTCCACTTT
.	TRBV6-2/TRBV6-3	.	TRBJ1-2	CASSGPGEGRGGYTF	TGTGCCAGCAGTGGCCCCGGGGAGGGGCGAGGCGGCTACACCTTC
TRBD1	TRBV20-1	.	TRBJ2-7	CSARQGVEQYF	TGCAGTGCTCGACAGGGAGTCGAGCAGTACTTC
TRBD1	TRBV6-5	.	TRBJ1-2	CASSPDRVYGYTF	TGTGCCAGCAGCCCGGACAGGGTTTATGGCTACACCTTC
.	TRBV15	.	TRBJ1-4	CATSGRINSQKLFF	TGTGCCACCAGCGGGAGGATTAACAGCCAAAAACTGTTTTTT
.	TRBV30	.	TRBJ2-5	CAWSPTTGPGTQYF	TGTGCCTGGAGTCCTACGACGGGGCCGGGGACCCAGTACTTC
TRBD2	TRBV7-2	.	TRBJ2-3	CASSLSGIFTDTQYF	TGTGCCAGCAGCTTAAGCGGGATATTTACAGATACGCAGTATTTT
TRBD1	TRBV7-9	.	TRBJ2-7	CASSPRQGREQYF	TGTGCCAGCAGCCCCCGACAGGGCAGGGAGCAGTACTTC
TRBD1	TRBV10-3	.	TRBJ1-5	CAIKEGQGEGQPQHF	TGTGCCATCAAGGAGGGACAGGGGGAAGGTCAGCCCCAGCATTTT
TRBD2	TRBV20-1	.	TRBJ2-7	CSASRAGILAGVEEQYF	TGCAGTGCTAGTAGGGCAGGGATTCTAGCGGGAGTAGAAGAGCAGTACTTC
TRBD2	TRBV7-2	.	TRBJ2-7	CASSETSGGAYEQYF	TGTGCCAGCAGCGAAACTAGCGGGGGAGCCTACGAGCAGTACTTC
.	TRBV14	.	TRBJ2-3	CASSPAWDTQYF	TGTGCCAGCAGCCCAGCGTGGGATACGCAGTATTTT
.	TRBV6-1	few	TRBJ2-2	CASSEIGELFF	TGTGCCAGCAGTGAAATCGGGGAGCTGTTTTTT
.	TRBV19	few	TRBJ1-3	CASSIGGTVRTIYF	TGTGCCAGTAGTATTGGTGGTACAGTAAGGACCATATATTTT
.	TRBV9	.	TRBJ1-2	CASSVVEGFGYTF	TGTGCCAGCAGCGTAGTGGAGGGGTTTGGCTACACCTTC
.	TRBV9	once	TRBJ2-1	CASSRTGTDYNEQFF	TGTGCCAGCAGCCGCACCGGGACGGACTACAATGAGCAGTTCTTC
.	TRBV7-2	.	TRBJ2-3	CASSQLGDGLPTDTQYF	TGTGCCAGCAGCCAACTCGGTGATGGATTACCCACAGATACGCAGTATTTT
.	TRBV19	.	TRBJ2-2	CASSLGGGRSAGELFF	TGTGCCAGTAGCCTCGGAGGGGGGAGATCCGCCGGGGAGCTGTTTTTT
.	TRBV29-1	once	TRBJ1-2	CSVEHVGNPYTF	TGCAGCGTTGAGCATGTAGGGAATCCCTACACCTTC
.	TRBV11-3	.	TRBJ1-5	CASSLALVLTDQPQHF	TGTGCCAGCAGCTTAGCGTTAGTCTTGACGGATCAGCCCCAGCATTTT
.	TRBV15	.	TRBJ1-4	CATSRDIMTTNEKLFF	TGTGCCACCAGCAGAGATATAATGACAACTAATGAAAAACTGTTTTTT
.	TRBV19	few	TRBJ1-2	CASSPSPVDGYTF	TGTGCCAGTAGTCCCTCCCCGGTGGATGGCTACACCTTC
.	TRBV27	.	TRBJ1-6	CASSLAGYNSPLHF	TGTGCCAGCAGTTTGGCAGGGTACAATTCACCCCTCCACTTT
TRBD1	TRBV15	.	TRBJ2-7	CATSRTGTSYEQYF	TGTGCCACCAGCCGGACAGGGACATCCTACGAGCAGTACTTC
.	TRBV10-1	.	TRBJ2-7	CASSGTVGREQYF	TGCGCCAGCAGTGGGACAGTTGGACGCGAGCAGTACTTC
TRBD2	TRBV19	once	TRBJ2-7	CASSIGLAGGYEQYF	TGTGCCAGTAGTATTGGACTAGCGGGAGGATACGAGCAGTACTTC
TRBD2	TRBV4-1	.	TRBJ2-2	CASGPGGLAGLTGELFF	TGCGCCAGCGGACCAGGGGGACTAGCGGGGTTGACCGGGGAGCTGTTTTTT
.	TRBV30	.	TRBJ1-2	CAWRGQGYGYTF	TGTGCCTGGAGGGGTCAGGGTTATGGCTACACCTTC
TRBD2	TRBV9	.	TRBJ2-7	CASSVAGTSVYEQYF	TGTGCCAGCAGCGTAGCTGGGACTAGCGTTTACGAGCAGTACTTC